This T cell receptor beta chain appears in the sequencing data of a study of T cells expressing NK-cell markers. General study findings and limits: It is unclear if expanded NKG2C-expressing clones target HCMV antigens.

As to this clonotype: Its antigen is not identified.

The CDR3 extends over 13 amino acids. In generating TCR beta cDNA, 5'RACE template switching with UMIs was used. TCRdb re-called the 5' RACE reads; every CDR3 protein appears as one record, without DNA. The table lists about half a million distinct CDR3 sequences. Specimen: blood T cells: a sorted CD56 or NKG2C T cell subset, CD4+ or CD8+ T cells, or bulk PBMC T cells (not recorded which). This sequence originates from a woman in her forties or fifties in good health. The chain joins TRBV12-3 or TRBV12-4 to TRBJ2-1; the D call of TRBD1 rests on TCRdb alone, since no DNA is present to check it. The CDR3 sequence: CASGWARGNEQFF.